The sequence of this TCR beta chain was determined in a study of OX40 agonist ivuxolimab in advanced cancers. Study information: The treatment was a fully human IgG2 OX40 agonist, ivuxolimab.

Here immunoSEQ multiplex PCR was the method, and the copy in TCRdb shows in-frame clones only, minus some. The sample lists 100,000 or so clones, approximately 86% occurring once. The junction had 3 bases not matched to a gene; V was cut back by 3 bases and J by 1 base. Germline CDR1 is KGHSH and CDR2 is LQKENI. This CDR3 comprises 15 residues. A single count supports this clone. The sequence was obtained from an adult with an advanced solid tumor such as melanoma, head and neck, liver or kidney cancer. The material sequenced was CD4+ or CD8+ T cells sorted from blood, taken in a trial of the OX40 agonist ivuxolimab. The chain uses TRBV18 and TRBJ2-3, with TRBD2 matching 8 bases. The CDR3: CASSPGAGGTDTQYF. As DNA, the CDR3 is TGTGCCAGCTCACCCGGAGCGGGAGGCACAGATACGCAGTATTTT.